Listed below are T cell receptor beta chains from one sample, sequenced in a study of CD8 T cells in ankylosing spondylitis. TCRdb re-called the 5' RACE reads with MiXCR, one entry per CDR3 protein. This sample has a few hundred thousand distinct CDR3 sequences; less than 25% occur once, and the top ten carry roughly 3.4%. Specimen: blood, either unsorted or a sorted T cell fraction (not recorded which). The source of these receptors is a female donor with ankylosing spondylitis or in good health (not recorded which). Each CDR3 is given with its conserved first and last residue. D genes are given only for firm matches. The listing skips clone size in some rows; elsewhere it reads once, few, many or a size class.

j_call clone_size v_call d_call cdr3_nt cdr3_aa
TRBJ2-7 many TRBV20-1 TRBD1 TGCAGTGCTGTGACGGGACAGGCTTACGAGCAGTACTTC CSAVTGQAYEQYF
TRBJ2-7 few TRBV9 TRBD1 TGTGCCAGCAGCGTCGGGGACAGGAGAGTCTACGAGCAGTACTTC CASSVGDRRVYEQYF
TRBJ2-3 NA TRBV5-1 TRBD2 TGCGCCAGCAGCTTGGAATCACTAGCGGGAAGAGATACGCAGTATTTT CASSLESLAGRDTQYF
TRBJ1-2 NA TRBV12-3/TRBV12-4 NA TGTGCCAGCAGTTTAGCGCGGAGGGCCGGCGGCTACACCTTC CASSLARRAGGYTF
TRBJ2-5 few TRBV15 TRBD1 TGTGCCACCAGCAGAGAGGGACAGCTCACTATTACTCAGTACTTC CATSREGQLTITQYF
TRBJ1-1 few TRBV6-1 TRBD1 TGTGCCAGCAGAGGGGGACAGGGGGCTCTATTCCGGAACACTGAAGCTTTCTTT CASRGGQGALFRNTEAFF
TRBJ2-1 few TRBV12-3/TRBV12-4 NA TGTGCCAGCAGTTTGGCCTACAATGAGCAGTTCTTC CASSLAYNEQFF
TRBJ2-1 few TRBV7-3 TRBD2 TGTGCCAGCAGCCAGGCGGGAGTAGTGGGGAATGAGCAGTTCTTC CASSQAGVVGNEQFF
TRBJ2-7 NA TRBV29-1 TRBD1 TGCAGCGTTTTAAGGACAGGGACCTACGAGCAGTACTTC CSVLRTGTYEQYF
TRBJ1-1 few TRBV9 NA TGTGCCAGCAGCGTATCCCCCAGGGGAGGCACTGAAGCTTTCTTT CASSVSPRGGTEAFF